These 13 T cell receptor beta chains originate from one sample sequenced in a study of T-cell reconstitution after alpha-beta-depleted transplantation in children. Preparation of the TCRbeta library used unique molecular identifiers. TCRdb passed the PCR reads through MiXCR, listing each CDR3 protein once. The data hold tens of thousands of distinct CDR3 sequences, with about 40% observed a single time. This specimen was PBMCs, mostly from graft donor cells, taken 360 days after TCRalphabeta/CD19-depleted stem cell transplant. The receptors originated from a male patient aged 10-17 years who had a stem cell transplant for acute lymphoblastic leukemia, so the T cells may come from the graft donor.

This clonotype was seen a few times. This chain connects TRBV2 to TRBJ2-3; D gene ambiguous. Germline-derived CDR1 and CDR2 are SNHLY and FYNNEI. The germline V and J ends were trimmed by 8 bases and 2 bases, with 14 bases remaining between them. The CDR3 spans 14 residues. The CDR3 nucleotides are TGTGCCAGCCTAAGTCGGGTACTCACAGATACGCAGTATTTT. Protein product: CASLSRVLTDTQYF.

This clonotype was seen only a few times. The chain is built from TRBV7-9 and TRBJ1-1; 12 nucleotides align to TRBD1. The CDR3 is 17 amino acids. Germline V gene data show CDR1 as SEHNR and CDR2 as FQNEAQ (reference sequence). V gave up 1 base and J gave up 1 base; unmatched junction bases: 4. CDR3 in amino acids: CASSLDGGQGANTEAFF. Written as DNA, the CDR3 is TGTGCCAGCAGCTTAGATGGGGGACAGGGGGCGAACACTGAAGCTTTCTTT.

J is TRBJ2-5 and V is TRBV2; 8 bases align to TRBD1. J gave up 3 bases and V 4 bases, and 7 bases lay outside the gene matches. The germline gives CDR1 SNHLY, CDR2 FYNNEI. The CDR3 length is 15 residues. DNA of the CDR3: TGTGCCAGCAGTGTCGGGACAGGCTCCAAAGAGACCCAGTACTTC. Amino acids: CASSVGTGSKETQYF.

The rearrangement joins TRBV7-8 to TRBJ2-7; no firm D call. Trimming cost V 5 bases and J 1 base, with 15 bases left between them. This CDR3 has 15 residues. CDR1 and CDR2 (germline): SGHVS, FQNEAQ. CDR3 bases: TGTGCCAGCAGCCTCGGTTCGGATGGGTCCTACGAGCAGTACTTC. Translating it yields CASSLGSDGSYEQYF.

The chain joins TRBV29-1 to TRBJ2-1; TRBD1 aligns across 7 bases. V was clipped by 1 base and J by 0 bases; unmatched bases: 6. The CDR3 runs to 16 residues. Germline V gene sequence: CDR1 SQVTM, CDR2 ANQGSEA. CDR3 nucleotide sequence: TGCAGCGTTGAAGGCCCACAGGGGAGCTCCTACAATGAGCAGTTCTTC. Its protein is CSVEGPQGSSYNEQFF.

This clonotype was detected a few times. V and J are TRBV28 and TRBJ2-3; 9 bases match TRBD1. V gave up 3 bases and J gave up 2 bases; unmatched junction bases: 3. The CDR3 loop spans 15 amino acids. Germline V gene lookup returns CDR1 MDHEN and CDR2 SYDVKM. CDR3 sequence (DNA): TGTGCCAGCAGTTTGGACAGGGGAAACACAGATACGCAGTATTTT. This encodes CASSLDRGNTDTQYF. The full variable domain, its missing parts supplied by reference TRBV28 and TRBJ2-3, is DVKVTQSSRYLVKRTGEKVFLECVQDMDHENMFWYRQDPGLGLRLIYFSYDVKMKEKGDIPEGYSVSREKKERFSLILESASTNQTSMYLCASSLDRGNTDTQYFGPGTRLTVL.

V usage is TRBV9 and J usage is TRBJ2-3; D is perhaps TRBD2 (5 bases). V lost 1 base and J lost 2, with 14 bases in between. The germline gives CDR1 SGDLS, CDR2 YYNGEE. This CDR3 has 16 amino acids. This CDR3 reads CASSVKILGLTDTQYF. In nucleotides, the CDR3 is TGTGCCAGCAGCGTAAAAATCCTAGGACTCACAGATACGCAGTATTTT.

A single count supports this clonotype. The DNA for the CDR3 is TGTGCCAGCAGCTCATTAGCGGGAGGTTACAATGAGCAGTTCTTC. This codes for CASSSLAGGYNEQFF. The chain recombines TRBV11-2 with TRBJ2-1, with 10 bases identical to TRBD2. This CDR3 contains 15 residues. V trimming: 4 bases; J trimming: 4 bases; junction bases outside the gene matches: 4. The V gene's germline CDR1 is SGHAT and CDR2 FQNNGV.

A few counts support this clonotype. A junction boundary mismatches the germline segment, possibly from a read error. The chain combines TRBV5-1 with TRBJ1-3; TRBD1 might be the D (6 bases). CDR1 and CDR2 from the germline V gene are SGHRS and YFSETQ. The length of the CDR3 is 15 residues. The CDR3 nucleotides are TGCGCCAGCAGTTTGGACAGTACGACTGGAAACACCATATATTTT. This sequence encodes CASSLDSTTGNTIYF.

V is TRBV6-2 or TRBV6-3 and J is TRBJ2-1; the D gene is possibly TRBD2 (6 bases). From germline, CDR1 is MNHEY and CDR2 SVGEGT. CDR3 length equals 13 residues. With 0 bases removed from V and 10 bases from J, the gap between germline ends came to 10 bases. Here the CDR3 DNA reads TGTGCCAGCAGTTACTCGAGTCTAGCGGAGCAGTTCTTC. Its protein is CASSYSSLAEQFF.

This sequence joins TRBV6-5 and TRBJ1-5; D not certain. With 5 bases removed from V and 5 bases from J, the gap between germline ends came to 4 bases. This CDR3 is 11 amino acids long. Germline loops: CDR1 MNHEY, CDR2 SVGAGI. This chain's CDR3 is CASSKHQPQHF. The CDR3 DNA follows: TGTGCCAGCAGTAAACATCAGCCCCAGCATTTT.

The chain recombines TRBV24-1 with TRBJ1-5; maybe TRBD1 (6 bases). Trimming took 1 base from V and 2 from J, leaving 20 bases between them. The CDR3 extends over 19 amino acids. Germline assignment: CDR1 KGHDR and CDR2 SFDVKD. The CDR3 coding sequence is TGTGCCACCAGTGATTTCACGAGGACAGCTTTTTTGGGCAATCAGCCCCAGCATTTT. Protein: CATSDFTRTAFLGNQPQHF.

The sample holds a few counts of this clonotype. The rearrangement uses TRBV12-3 or TRBV12-4 and TRBJ2-7, with 9 bases aligning to TRBD1. The CDR3 has 15 residues. V lost 2 bases to trimming and J lost 1 base; unmatched junction nucleotides: 3. In DNA form, the CDR3 reads TGTGCCAGCAGTTTAAAGGGACAGGGTTCCTACGAGCAGTACTTC. This codes for CASSLKGQGSYEQYF.